This TCR beta chain stems from a study of radiotherapy plus CTLA-4 blockade in lung cancer. Study-wide background: The study recorded objective responses in around a sixth of patients and disease control in 25% to 35%. The study's findings and limits: Response, reportedly, was best predicted by interferon-beta along with early blood T cell clone dynamics. Tumor-derived TCR clones expanded in blood after radiotherapy plus ipilimumab.

Focal radiation plus CTLA-4 blockade with ipilimumab was administered to patients who had chemo-refractory metastatic non-small-cell lung cancer. About this clone itself: The antigen is undetermined.

TCRdb's table, derived via immunoSEQ multiplex PCR, lists solely in-frame clones and lacks some. The table shows about 14,000 clones, with less than 75% occurring only once. CDR3 length equals 13 residues. Germline V gene data show CDR1 as MNHNS and CDR2 as SASEGT. V lost 2 bases, J lost 8 bases, and 10 bases lay in between. This receptor was obtained from a human donor with non-small cell lung cancer whose response to radiotherapy plus ipilimumab could not be evaluated. This chain links TRBV6-1 with TRBJ2-4; unclear D gene. This specimen consisted of peripheral blood, obtained from a patient treated with radiotherapy plus ipilimumab. The CDR3 loop reads CASSEKLEYIQYF. The CDR3 nucleotides read TGTGCCAGCAGTGAAAAGCTGGAGTACATTCAGTACTTC.